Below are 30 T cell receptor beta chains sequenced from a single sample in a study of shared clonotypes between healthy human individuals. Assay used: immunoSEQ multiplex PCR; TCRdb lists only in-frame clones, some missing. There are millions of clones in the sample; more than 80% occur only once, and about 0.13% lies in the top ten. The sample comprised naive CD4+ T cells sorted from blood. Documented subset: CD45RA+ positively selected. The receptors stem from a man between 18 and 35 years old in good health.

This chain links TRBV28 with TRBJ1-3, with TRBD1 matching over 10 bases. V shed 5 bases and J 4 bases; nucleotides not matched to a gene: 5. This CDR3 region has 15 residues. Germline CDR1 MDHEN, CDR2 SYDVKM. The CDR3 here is CASSPGTGEGNTIYF. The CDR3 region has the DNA TGTGCCAGCAGTCCCGGGACAGGGGAAGGAAACACCATATATTTT.

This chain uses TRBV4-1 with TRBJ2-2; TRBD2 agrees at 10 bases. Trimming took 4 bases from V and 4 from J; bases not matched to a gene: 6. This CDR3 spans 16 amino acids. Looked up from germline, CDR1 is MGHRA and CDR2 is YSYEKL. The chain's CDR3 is CASSPAQRGGTGELFF. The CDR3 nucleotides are TGCGCCAGCAGCCCCGCCCAGCGGGGGGGCACCGGGGAGCTGTTTTTT.

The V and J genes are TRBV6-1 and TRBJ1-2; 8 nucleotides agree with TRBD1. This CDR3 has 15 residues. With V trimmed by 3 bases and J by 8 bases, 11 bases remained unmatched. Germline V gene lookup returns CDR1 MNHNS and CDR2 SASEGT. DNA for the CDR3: TGTGCCAGCAGTGACCCCGCCCAGGGGGCGCCCGGCTACACCTTC. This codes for CASSDPAQGAPGYTF.

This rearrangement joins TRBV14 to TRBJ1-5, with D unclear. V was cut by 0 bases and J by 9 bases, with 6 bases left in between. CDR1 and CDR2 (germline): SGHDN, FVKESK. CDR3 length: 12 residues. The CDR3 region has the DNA TGTGCCAGCAGCCAAGATATGGGGCCCCAGCATTTT. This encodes CASSQDMGPQHF.

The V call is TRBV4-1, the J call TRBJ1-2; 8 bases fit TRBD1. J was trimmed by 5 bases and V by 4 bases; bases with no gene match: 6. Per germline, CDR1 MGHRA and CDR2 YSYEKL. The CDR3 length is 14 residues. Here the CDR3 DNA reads TGCGCCAGCAGCCCGGGACAGGTCTTTTATGGCTACACCTTC. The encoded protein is CASSPGQVFYGYTF.

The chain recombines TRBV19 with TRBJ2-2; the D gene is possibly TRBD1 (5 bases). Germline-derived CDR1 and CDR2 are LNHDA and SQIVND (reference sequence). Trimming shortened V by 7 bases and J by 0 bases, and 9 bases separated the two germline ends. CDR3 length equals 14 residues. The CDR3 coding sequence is TGTGCCAGTACACAGGTCTCGAACACCGGGGAGCTGTTTTTT. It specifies CASTQVSNTGELFF. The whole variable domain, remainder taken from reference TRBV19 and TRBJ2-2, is DGGITQSPKYLFRKEGQNVTLSCEQNLNHDAMYWYRQDPGQGLRLIYYSQIVNDFQKGDIAEGYSVSREKKESFPLTVTSAQKNPTAFYLCASTQVSNTGELFFGEGSRLTVL.

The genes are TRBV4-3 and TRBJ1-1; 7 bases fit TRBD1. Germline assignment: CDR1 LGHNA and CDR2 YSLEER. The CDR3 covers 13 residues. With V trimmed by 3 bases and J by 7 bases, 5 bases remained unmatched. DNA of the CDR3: TGCGCCAGCAGCCATCAGGGGGGGGGTGAAGCTTTCTTT. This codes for CASSHQGGGEAFF.

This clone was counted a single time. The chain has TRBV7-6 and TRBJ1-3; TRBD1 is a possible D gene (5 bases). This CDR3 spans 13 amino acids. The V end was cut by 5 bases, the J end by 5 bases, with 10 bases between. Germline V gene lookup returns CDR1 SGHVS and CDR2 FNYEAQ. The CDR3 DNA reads TGTGCCAGCAGCCCCTCAGGGAGAAACACCATATATTTT. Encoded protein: CASSPSGRNTIYF.

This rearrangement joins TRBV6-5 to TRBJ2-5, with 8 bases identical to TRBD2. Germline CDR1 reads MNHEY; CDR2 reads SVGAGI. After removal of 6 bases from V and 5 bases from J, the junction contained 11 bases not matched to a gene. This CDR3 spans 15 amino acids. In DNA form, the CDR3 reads TGTGCCAGCAGCCGGCCCGGACTAGCTGGGGAGACCCAGTACTTC. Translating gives CASSRPGLAGETQYF.

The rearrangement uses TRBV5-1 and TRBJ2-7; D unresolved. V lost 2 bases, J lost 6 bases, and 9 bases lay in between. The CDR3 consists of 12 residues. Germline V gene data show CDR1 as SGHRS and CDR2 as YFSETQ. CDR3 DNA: TGCGCCAGCAGCTTCTCTTCTCTCGAGCAGTACTTC. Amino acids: CASSFSSLEQYF.

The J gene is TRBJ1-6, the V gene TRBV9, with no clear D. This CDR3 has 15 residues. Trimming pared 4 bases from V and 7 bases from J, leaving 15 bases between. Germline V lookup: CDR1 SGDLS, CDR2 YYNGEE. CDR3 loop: CASSTGSKSNSPLHF. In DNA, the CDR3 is TGTGCCAGCAGCACCGGGTCCAAATCGAATTCACCCCTCCACTTT.

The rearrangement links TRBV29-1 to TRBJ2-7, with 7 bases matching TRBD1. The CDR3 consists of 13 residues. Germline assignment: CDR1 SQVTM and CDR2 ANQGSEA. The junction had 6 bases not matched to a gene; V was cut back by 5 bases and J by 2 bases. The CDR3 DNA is TGCAGCGTTATCGACAGGGACGCCTACGAGCAGTACTTC. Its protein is CSVIDRDAYEQYF.

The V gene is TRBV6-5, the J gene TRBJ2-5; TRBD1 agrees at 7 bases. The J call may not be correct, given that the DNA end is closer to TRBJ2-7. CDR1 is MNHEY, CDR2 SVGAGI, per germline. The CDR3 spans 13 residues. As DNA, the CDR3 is TGTGCCACTCACAGGGGCCAAACCTACGAGCAGTACTTC. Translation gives CATHRGQTYEQYF.

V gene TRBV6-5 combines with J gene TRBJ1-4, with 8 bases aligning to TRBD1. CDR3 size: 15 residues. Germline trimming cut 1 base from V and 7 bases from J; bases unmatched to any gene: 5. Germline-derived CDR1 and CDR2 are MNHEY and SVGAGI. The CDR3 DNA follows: TGTGCCAGCAGTTACTATGTGACAGGGGTTGAAAAACTGTTTTTT. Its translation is CASSYYVTGVEKLFF.

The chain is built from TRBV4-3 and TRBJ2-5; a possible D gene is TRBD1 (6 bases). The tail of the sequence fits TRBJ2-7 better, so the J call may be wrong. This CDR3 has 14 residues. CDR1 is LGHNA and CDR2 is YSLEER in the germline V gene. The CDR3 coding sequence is TGCGCCAGCAGCCAAACAACCCGGACAGTCGAGCAGTACTTC. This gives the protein CASSQTTRTVEQYF.

The CDR3 protein is CASSQVEGETQYF. CDR3 nucleotide sequence: TGCGCCAGCAGCCAAGTCGAAGGGGAGACCCAGTACTTC. The gene calls are TRBV4-1 and TRBJ2-5; no firm D call. Trimming removed 1 base from V and 5 bases from J, with 8 bases in between. CDR1 and CDR2 (germline): MGHRA, YSYEKL. The CDR3 is made up of 13 amino acids.

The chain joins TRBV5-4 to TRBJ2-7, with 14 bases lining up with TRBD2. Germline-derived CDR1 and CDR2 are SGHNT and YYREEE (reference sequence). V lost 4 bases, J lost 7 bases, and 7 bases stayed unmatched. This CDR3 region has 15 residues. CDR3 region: CASSVTSGGAGEQYF. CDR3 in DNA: TGTGCCAGCAGCGTGACTAGCGGGGGGGCTGGTGAGCAGTACTTC.

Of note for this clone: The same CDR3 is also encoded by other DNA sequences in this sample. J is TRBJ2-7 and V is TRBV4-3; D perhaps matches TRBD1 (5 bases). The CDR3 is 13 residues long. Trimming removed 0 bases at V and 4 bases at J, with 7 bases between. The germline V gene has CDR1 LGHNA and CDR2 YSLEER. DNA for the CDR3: TGCGCCAGCAGCCAAGATAGGGGTTACGAGCAGTACTTC. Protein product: CASSQDRGYEQYF.

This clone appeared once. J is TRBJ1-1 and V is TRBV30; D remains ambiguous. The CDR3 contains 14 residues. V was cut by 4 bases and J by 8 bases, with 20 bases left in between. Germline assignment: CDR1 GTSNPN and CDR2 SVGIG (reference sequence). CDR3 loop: CAWTTGFKVSEAFF. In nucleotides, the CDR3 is TGTGCCTGGACGACCGGATTCAAAGTTTCGGAAGCTTTCTTT.

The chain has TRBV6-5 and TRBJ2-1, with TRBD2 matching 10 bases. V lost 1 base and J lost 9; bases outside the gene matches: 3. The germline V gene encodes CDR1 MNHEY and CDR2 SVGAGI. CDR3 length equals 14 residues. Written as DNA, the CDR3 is TGTGCCAGCAGTTACTGGACTAGCGGCGTTGAGCAGTTCTTC. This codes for CASSYWTSGVEQFF.

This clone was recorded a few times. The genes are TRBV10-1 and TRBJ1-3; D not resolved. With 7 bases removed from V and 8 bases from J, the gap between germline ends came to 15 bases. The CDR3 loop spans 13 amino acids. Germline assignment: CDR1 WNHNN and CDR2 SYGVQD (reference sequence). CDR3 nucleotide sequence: TGCGCCAGCACCGAGAGTGGTGAGGACACCATATATTTT. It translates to CASTESGEDTIYF.

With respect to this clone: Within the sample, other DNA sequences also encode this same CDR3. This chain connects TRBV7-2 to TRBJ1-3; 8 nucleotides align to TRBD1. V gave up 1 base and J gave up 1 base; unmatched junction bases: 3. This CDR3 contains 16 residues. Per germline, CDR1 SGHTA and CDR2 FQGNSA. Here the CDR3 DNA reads TGTGCCAGCAGCTTAGGGACAGGGAGGTCTGGAAACACCATATATTTT. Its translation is CASSLGTGRSGNTIYF.

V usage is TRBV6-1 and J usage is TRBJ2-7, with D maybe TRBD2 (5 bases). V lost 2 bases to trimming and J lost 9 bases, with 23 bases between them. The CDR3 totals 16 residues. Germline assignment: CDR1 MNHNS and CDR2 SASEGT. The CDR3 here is CASSEIPGTSDYWQYF. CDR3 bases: TGTGCCAGCAGTGAAATTCCGGGAACGTCTGATTACTGGCAGTACTTC.

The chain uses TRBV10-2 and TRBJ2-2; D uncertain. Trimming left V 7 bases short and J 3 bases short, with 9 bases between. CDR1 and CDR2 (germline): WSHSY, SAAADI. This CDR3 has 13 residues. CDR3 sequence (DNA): TGCGCCAGCAAAGGTAGTTACACCGGGGAGCTGTTTTTT. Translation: CASKGSYTGELFF.

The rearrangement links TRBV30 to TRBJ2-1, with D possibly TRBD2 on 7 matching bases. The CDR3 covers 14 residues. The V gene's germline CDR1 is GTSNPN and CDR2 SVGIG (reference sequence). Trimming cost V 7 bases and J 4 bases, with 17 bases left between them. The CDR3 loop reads CASGGPGQYNEQFF. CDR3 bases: TGTGCCTCGGGGGGCCCGGGGCAATACAATGAGCAGTTCTTC.

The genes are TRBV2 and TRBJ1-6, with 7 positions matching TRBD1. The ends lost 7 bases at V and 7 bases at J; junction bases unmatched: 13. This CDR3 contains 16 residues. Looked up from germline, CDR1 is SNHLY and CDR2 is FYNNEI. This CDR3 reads CASTAPGQRLNSPLHF. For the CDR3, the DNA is TGTGCCAGCACCGCTCCGGGACAGCGACTAAATTCACCCCTCCACTTT.

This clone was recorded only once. The CDR3 protein is CASSPAVRDTEAFF. CDR3 in DNA: TGTGCCAGCAGCCCGGCCGTGCGGGACACTGAAGCTTTCTTT. The chain uses TRBV7-8 and TRBJ1-1, with D uncertain. The CDR3 has 14 residues. The germline V gene encodes CDR1 SGHVS and CDR2 FQNEAQ. Deletions cut 5 bases from V and 3 bases from J, with 13 bases between. The full variable domain, in which reference TRBV7-8 and TRBJ1-1 provide the parts outside the CDR3, is GAGVSQSPRYKVAKRGQDVALRCDPISGHVSLFWYQQALGQGPEFLTYFQNEAQLDKSGLPSDRFFAERPEGSVSTLKIQRTQQEDSAVYLCASSPAVRDTEAFFGQGTRLTVV.

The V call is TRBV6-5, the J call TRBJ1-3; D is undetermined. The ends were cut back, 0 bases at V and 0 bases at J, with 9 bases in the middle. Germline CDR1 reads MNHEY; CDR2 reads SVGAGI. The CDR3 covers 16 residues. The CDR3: CASSYSLSSSGNTIYF. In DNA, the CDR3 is TGTGCCAGCAGTTACTCGCTAAGTAGCTCTGGAAACACCATATATTTT.

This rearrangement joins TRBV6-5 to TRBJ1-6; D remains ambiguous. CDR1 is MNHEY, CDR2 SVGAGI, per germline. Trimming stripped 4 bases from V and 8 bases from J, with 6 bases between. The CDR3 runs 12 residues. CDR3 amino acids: CASSSRDSPLHF. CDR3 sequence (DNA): TGTGCCAGCAGTTCCCGCGATTCACCCCTCCACTTT.

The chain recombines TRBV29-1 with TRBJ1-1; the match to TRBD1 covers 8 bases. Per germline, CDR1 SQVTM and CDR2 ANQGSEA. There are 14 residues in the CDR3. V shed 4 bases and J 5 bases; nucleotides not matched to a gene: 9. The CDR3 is CSVATGGFYTEAFF. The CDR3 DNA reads TGCAGCGTTGCTACAGGGGGATTTTATACTGAAGCTTTCTTT. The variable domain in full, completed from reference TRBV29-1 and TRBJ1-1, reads SAVISQKPSRDICQRGTSLTIQCQVDSQVTMMFWYRQQPGQSLTLIATANQGSEATYESGFVIDKFPISRPNLTFSTLTVSNMSPEDSSIYLCSVATGGFYTEAFFGQGTRLTVV.